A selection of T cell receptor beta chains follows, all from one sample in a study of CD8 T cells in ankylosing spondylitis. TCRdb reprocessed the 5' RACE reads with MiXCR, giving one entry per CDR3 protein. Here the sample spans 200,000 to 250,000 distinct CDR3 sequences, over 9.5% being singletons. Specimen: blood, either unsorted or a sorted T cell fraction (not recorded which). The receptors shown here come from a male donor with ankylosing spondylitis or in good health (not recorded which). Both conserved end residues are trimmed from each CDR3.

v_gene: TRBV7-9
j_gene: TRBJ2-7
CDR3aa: ASSLRTGAYEQY

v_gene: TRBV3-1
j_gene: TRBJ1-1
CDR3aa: ASTRGTAVMNTEAF

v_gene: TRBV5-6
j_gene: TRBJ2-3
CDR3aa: ASSLVASGGTDTQY

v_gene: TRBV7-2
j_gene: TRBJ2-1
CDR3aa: ASSLAGQEYEQF

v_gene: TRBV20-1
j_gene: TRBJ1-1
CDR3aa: SANPRVGYRNTEAF

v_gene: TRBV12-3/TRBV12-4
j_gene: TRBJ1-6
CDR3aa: ASSSGTGVQVLH

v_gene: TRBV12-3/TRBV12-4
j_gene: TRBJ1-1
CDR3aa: ASSRRGPNTEAF

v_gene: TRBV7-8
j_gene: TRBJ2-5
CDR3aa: ASSLALDRTPMETQY

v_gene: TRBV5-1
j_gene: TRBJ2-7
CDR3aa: ASRPLPGDRGSREQY

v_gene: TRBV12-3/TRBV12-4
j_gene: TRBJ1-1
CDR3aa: ASIVGWRGPKNTEAF

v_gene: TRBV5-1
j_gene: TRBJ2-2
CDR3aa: ASDRENTGELF

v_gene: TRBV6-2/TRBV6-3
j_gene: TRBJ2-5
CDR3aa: ASGGQGKGKTQY

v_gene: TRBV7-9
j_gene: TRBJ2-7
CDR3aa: ASSLGGLAGDEQY

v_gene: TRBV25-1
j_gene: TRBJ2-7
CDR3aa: ASSEWAGGYEQY

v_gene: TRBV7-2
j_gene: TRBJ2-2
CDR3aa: ASVDRRNTGELF

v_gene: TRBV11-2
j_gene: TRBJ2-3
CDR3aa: ASSLVRGVAGASTDTQY

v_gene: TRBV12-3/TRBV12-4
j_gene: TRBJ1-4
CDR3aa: ASSWGDHTNEKLF

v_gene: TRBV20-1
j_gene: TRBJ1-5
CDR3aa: SAGTDRGNQPQH

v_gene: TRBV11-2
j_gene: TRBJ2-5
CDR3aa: ASSLRTPTQETQY

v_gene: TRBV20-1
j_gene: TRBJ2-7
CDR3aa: SAQAQGSSYEQY

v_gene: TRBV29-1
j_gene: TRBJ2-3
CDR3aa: STNFNTDTQY

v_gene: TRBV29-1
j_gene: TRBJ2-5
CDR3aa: SVESVRQETQY

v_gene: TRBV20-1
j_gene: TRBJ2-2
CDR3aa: SARDPGREAGELF

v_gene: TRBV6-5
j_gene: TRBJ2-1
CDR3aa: ASSRGGEQF

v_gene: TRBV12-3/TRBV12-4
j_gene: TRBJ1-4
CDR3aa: ASSFGALGDRKLF

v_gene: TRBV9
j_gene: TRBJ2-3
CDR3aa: ASSSSGVQDTQY

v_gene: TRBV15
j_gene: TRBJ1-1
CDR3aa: ATSKSQNTEAF

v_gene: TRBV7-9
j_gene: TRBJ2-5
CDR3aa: ASSLAQTGQETQY